This TCR beta chain was obtained from a study of T cell changes during pregnancy in multiple sclerosis. Method: immunoSEQ multiplex PCR; TCRdb's copy keeps in-frame clones and lacks some. The sample has about 59,000 clones; about 94% are singletons. Germline V CDR1 and CDR2: SEHNR, FQNEAQ (reference sequence). This CDR3 is built from 15 residues. The V and J ends lost 1 base and 0 bases respectively, with 8 bases between them. This receptor was taken from a female donor with multiple sclerosis, enrolled in a pregnancy study. Sequenced material: CD4+ T cells from peripheral blood mononuclear cells, taken before pregnancy. This rearrangement joins TRBV7-9 to TRBJ2-3, with a tentative D call TRBD1 (5 bases). In DNA form, the CDR3 reads TGTGCCAGCAGCTTAGGACAGACCAGCACAGATACGCAGTATTTT. The encoded protein is CASSLGQTSTDTQYF.